The next 28 T cell receptor beta chains were all read from a single sample in a study of PD-L1 blockade in urothelial cancer. Time point here: peripheral blood 6 weeks after treatment start. Some clones are missing from TCRdb's copy, which holds only in-frame ones; the method was immunoSEQ multiplex PCR. Of 40,000 to 55,000 clones listed, roughly 89% were seen once; the top ten hold 5.5% to 8%. The sample in question was PBMCs, obtained around atezolizumab (anti-PD-L1) treatment. These receptors were collected from a man in his 70s with urothelial cancer.

The V call is TRBV7-6, the J call TRBJ2-1; D possibly corresponds to TRBD2 (5 bases). This CDR3 is built from 13 residues. The V end was cut by 5 bases, the J end by 4 bases, with 9 bases between. Germline-derived CDR1 and CDR2 are SGHVS and FNYEAQ. CDR3 sequence: CASSLSEYNEQFF. CDR3 in DNA: TGTGCCAGCAGCCTTAGCGAATACAATGAGCAGTTCTTC.

This chain uses TRBV5-4 with TRBJ2-7; D gene uncertain. This CDR3 has 12 residues. The germline V and J ends were trimmed by 4 bases and 4 bases, with 9 bases remaining between them. CDR1 is SGHNT, CDR2 YYREEE, per germline (reference sequence). The CDR3 loop is CASSRSGYEQYF. CDR3 coding DNA: TGTGCCAGCAGCCGGAGTGGGTACGAGCAGTACTTC.

This sequence joins TRBV5-1 and TRBJ1-1; 9 nucleotides match TRBD1. Unmatched junction bases numbered 6, after V lost 1 base and J lost 5 bases. Germline CDR1 SGHRS, CDR2 YFSETQ. The CDR3 loop spans 15 amino acids. The CDR3 DNA sequence: TGCGCCAGCAGCTTGCGCCGGACAGGGGATACTGAAGCTTTCTTT. Amino acid sequence: CASSLRRTGDTEAFF.

The rearrangement joins TRBV7-8 to TRBJ2-5, with 9 bases matching TRBD2. The CDR3 totals 15 residues. V shed 1 base and J 5 bases; nucleotides not matched to a gene: 5. Germline assignment: CDR1 SGHVS and CDR2 FQNEAQ. CDR3 protein: CASSLDSGSSETQYF. The CDR3 DNA sequence: TGTGCCAGCAGCTTAGATAGCGGGAGTTCTGAGACCCAGTACTTC. The full variable domain, its missing parts supplied by reference TRBV7-8 and TRBJ2-5, is GAGVSQSPRYKVAKRGQDVALRCDPISGHVSLFWYQQALGQGPEFLTYFQNEAQLDKSGLPSDRFFAERPEGSVSTLKIQRTQQEDSAVYLCASSLDSGSSETQYFGPGTRLLVL.

This sequence joins TRBV28 and TRBJ1-1; D possibly corresponds to TRBD1 (6 bases). This CDR3 has 13 amino acids. The germline V gene has CDR1 MDHEN and CDR2 SYDVKM. Trimming took off 5 bases at V and 1 base at J, with 8 bases between the two ends. CDR3 sequence (DNA): TGTGCCAGCAGTGTGGGGGCGAACACTGAAGCTTTCTTT. It specifies CASSVGANTEAFF.

The rearrangement joins TRBV5-4 to TRBJ2-7; 7 positions match TRBD1. With V trimmed by 4 bases and J by 0 bases, 7 bases remained unmatched. This CDR3 has 15 residues. Per germline, CDR1 SGHNT and CDR2 YYREEE (reference sequence). The CDR3: CASSIGQASSYEQYF. Here the CDR3 DNA reads TGTGCCAGCAGCATCGGACAGGCGAGCTCCTACGAGCAGTACTTC.

V usage is TRBV7-8 and J usage is TRBJ1-1, with a weak D call TRBD1 (6 bases). Trimming stripped 3 bases from V and 0 bases from J, with 20 bases between. The CDR3 spans 18 residues. Germline assignment: CDR1 SGHVS and CDR2 FQNEAQ. As DNA, the CDR3 is TGTGCCAGCAGCTTGGCCCTGGGAGGGGGGACCATGAACACTGAAGCTTTCTTT. It yields the protein CASSLALGGGTMNTEAFF.

This sequence joins TRBV7-2 and TRBJ2-7; D remains unclear. CDR1 is SGHTA, CDR2 FQGNSA, per germline. Trimming stripped 3 bases from V and 0 bases from J, with 12 bases between. The CDR3 extends over 15 amino acids. The CDR3 DNA is TGTGCCAGCAGCTTGGTGGCAGGCAGCTCCTACGAGCAGTACTTC. Residues: CASSLVAGSSYEQYF.

The J gene is TRBJ2-3, the V gene TRBV9; D gene ambiguous. The CDR3 runs 14 residues. Germline V gene data show CDR1 as SGDLS and CDR2 as YYNGEE. V was pared by 0 bases and J by 4 bases, with 9 bases between. The CDR3 bases are TGTGCCAGCAGCGTAGACAGCATTCCAGATACGCAGTATTTT. Amino acids: CASSVDSIPDTQYF.

The chain links TRBV7-3 to TRBJ2-5; 9 bases map to TRBD2. The germline gives CDR1 SGHTA, CDR2 FQGTGA. V shed 0 bases and J 4 bases; nucleotides not matched to a gene: 3. The CDR3 contains 15 residues. Written as DNA, the CDR3 is TGTGCCAGCAGCTTAACTAGCGGGAGTGGAGAGACCCAGTACTTC. Translated: CASSLTSGSGETQYF.

The chain has TRBV28 and TRBJ1-5; 9 bases map to TRBD1. The CDR3 has 13 amino acids. Per the germline V gene, CDR1 is MDHEN and CDR2 is SYDVKM. V gave up 10 bases and J gave up 7 bases; unmatched junction bases: 8. DNA of the CDR3: TGTGCCACCCACAGGGGGCGCGGACAGCCCCAGCATTTT. It is translated as CATHRGRGQPQHF.

The chain couples TRBV7-6 to TRBJ2-1, with 12 positions matching TRBD2. J lost 6 bases, V lost 5 bases, and 8 bases had no gene match. This CDR3 spans 16 amino acids. CDR1 is SGHVS, CDR2 FNYEAQ, per germline. The CDR3 DNA reads TGTGCCAGCAGCCCGCTAGCGGGAGGGGGAGTCAATGAGCAGTTCTTC. Translating gives CASSPLAGGGVNEQFF.

The V call is TRBV19, the J call TRBJ1-1; possible D gene TRBD1, 6 bases. Germline CDR1 LNHDA, CDR2 SQIVND (reference sequence). CDR3 size: 13 residues. The V gene lost 7 bases and the J gene lost 0 bases, with 9 bases spanning the gap. This CDR3 reads CASKDSLNTEAFF. As DNA, the CDR3 is TGTGCCAGTAAGGACAGTTTGAACACTGAAGCTTTCTTT.

This rearrangement joins TRBV19 to TRBJ2-1, with D hard to call. V lost 0 bases and J 0 bases, leaving 6 bases between the germline ends. The CDR3 is 15 amino acids. Germline CDR1 reads LNHDA; CDR2 reads SQIVND (reference sequence). CDR3 loop: CASSIEPVSYNEQFF. The CDR3 nucleotides are TGTGCCAGTAGTATAGAACCAGTCTCCTACAATGAGCAGTTCTTC.

The chain employs TRBV2 and TRBJ2-2; D not certain. CDR3 length: 13 amino acids. The germline V gene has CDR1 SNHLY and CDR2 FYNNEI. V was trimmed by 7 bases and J by 7 bases, leaving 13 bases between them. CDR3 sequence reads: CASIFLPGGELFF. The CDR3 bases are TGTGCCAGCATTTTTCTCCCAGGCGGGGAGCTGTTTTTT.

This chain links TRBV2 with TRBJ1-1; D possibly corresponds to TRBD1 (6 bases). Deletions cut 6 bases from V and 0 bases from J, with 14 bases between. This CDR3 comprises 15 residues. Germline CDR1 and CDR2: SNHLY and FYNNEI. The CDR3 DNA reads as TGTGCCAGCAGCTGGGGGGGGCAGATGAACACTGAAGCTTTCTTT. It specifies CASSWGGQMNTEAFF.

This clone was counted a few times. V and J are TRBV13 and TRBJ2-5; D might be TRBD1 (6 bases). Germline-derived CDR1 and CDR2 are PRHDT and FYEKMQ (reference sequence). This CDR3 has 13 amino acids. With 2 bases removed from V and 6 bases from J, the gap between germline ends came to 10 bases. Written as DNA, the CDR3 is TGTGCCAGCAGCTTATCAGGGGCGCAGACCCAGTACTTC. Translation gives CASSLSGAQTQYF. Full variable domain (outside the CDR3, taken from reference TRBV13 and TRBJ2-5): AAGVIQSPRHLIKEKRETATLKCYPIPRHDTVYWYQQGPGQDPQFLISFYEKMQSDKGSIPDRFSAQQFSDYHSELNMSSLELGDSALYFCASSLSGAQTQYFGPGTRLLVL.

The V gene is TRBV19, the J gene TRBJ1-3, with D unresolved. From germline, CDR1 is LNHDA and CDR2 SQIVND (reference sequence). Trimming stripped 6 bases from V and 2 bases from J, with 11 bases between. The CDR3 contains 14 residues. The CDR3 DNA follows: TGTGCCAGTAGAGCCGGGGTAGCTGGAAACACCATATATTTT. Translated: CASRAGVAGNTIYF.

The gene calls are TRBV5-4 and TRBJ2-7; TRBD2 aligns across 9 bases. The length of the CDR3 is 16 residues. V gave up 0 bases and J gave up 0 bases; unmatched junction bases: 4. The germline V gene encodes CDR1 SGHNT and CDR2 YYREEE (reference sequence). CDR3: CASSLVASGISYEQYF. The CDR3 region has the DNA TGTGCCAGCAGCTTGGTCGCTAGCGGGATCTCCTACGAGCAGTACTTC.

The genes are TRBV5-1 and TRBJ2-7, with 9 nucleotides matching TRBD2. Trimming took 4 bases from V and 4 from J; bases not matched to a gene: 6. The CDR3 spans 14 residues. The germline V gene encodes CDR1 SGHRS and CDR2 YFSETQ. CDR3 amino acids: CASSPGTSWYEQYF. The DNA for the CDR3 is TGCGCCAGCAGCCCCGGGACTAGCTGGTACGAGCAGTACTTC.

This chain joins TRBV6-6 and TRBJ1-2; 7 bases line up with TRBD1. The germline CDR1 and CDR2 sequences are MNHNY and SVGAGI (reference sequence). The CDR3 spans 16 residues. The ends lost 6 bases at V and 8 bases at J; junction bases unmatched: 18. The CDR3 bases are TGTGCCAGCAGCCAACGGACAGGAGCCGAGAAGAGGGGCTACACCTTC. It encodes CASSQRTGAEKRGYTF.

The count of this clone is one. The chain employs TRBV7-9 and TRBJ2-7, with TRBD2 matching over 10 bases. Trimming removed 5 bases from V and 3 bases from J; junction bases left unmatched: 10. This CDR3 is built from 16 residues. Germline CDR1 is SEHNR and CDR2 is FQNEAQ (reference sequence). The CDR3 coding sequence is TGTGCCAGCAGCACGGGGGGAGCGGGAGGGAACTACGAGCAGTACTTC. Translated: CASSTGGAGGNYEQYF. Variable domain in full (rest from reference TRBV7-9 and TRBJ2-7): DTGVSQNPRHKITKRGQNVTFRCDPISEHNRLYWYRQTLGQGPEFLTYFQNEAQLEKSRLLSDRFSAERPKGSFSTLEIQRTEQGDSAMYLCASSTGGAGGNYEQYFGPGTRLTVT.

The V call is TRBV7-8, the J call TRBJ1-2, with 8 bases aligning to TRBD1. Losses at the gene ends were 4 bases for V and 2 bases for J; bases not matched to a gene: 9. Germline V gene lookup returns CDR1 SGHVS and CDR2 FQNEAQ. The CDR3 extends over 16 amino acids. The DNA of the CDR3 is TGTGCCAGCAGCTCCCGGACAGGGACCACCAACTATGGCTACACCTTC. Its translation is CASSSRTGTTNYGYTF.

This clone has only one observation. The chain has TRBV11-3 and TRBJ2-2, with a tentative D call TRBD1 (6 bases). V gave up 1 base and J gave up 6 bases, with 12 bases separating them. The CDR3 length is 15 residues. Germline V lookup: CDR1 SGHNT, CDR2 YENEEA. The CDR3 DNA reads as TGTGCCAGCAGCTTAGGGGGGCAGGCCCCCGGGGAGCTGTTTTTT. Amino acid sequence: CASSLGGQAPGELFF.

J is TRBJ2-3 and V is TRBV28; TRBD2 matches 12 bases. The CDR3 consists of 18 residues. CDR1 is MDHEN, CDR2 SYDVKM, per germline. J gave up 4 bases and V 5 bases, and 13 bases lay outside the gene matches. The CDR3 bases are TGTGCCAGCAGTCCCTGGGGACTAGCGGGCTCAAAGGCAGATACGCAGTATTTT. Its translation is CASSPWGLAGSKADTQYF.

The rearrangement joins TRBV7-8 to TRBJ2-1; 11 positions match TRBD2. The CDR3 extends over 14 amino acids. Germline-derived CDR1 and CDR2 are SGHVS and FQNEAQ. Trimming cost V 2 bases and J 8 bases; bases outside gene matches: 2. In nucleotides, the CDR3 is TGTGCCAGCAGCTTAATACTAGCGGGAGATGAGCAGTTCTTC. Encoded protein: CASSLILAGDEQFF.

J is TRBJ1-5 and V is TRBV7-3; D gene unclear. Germline CDR1 and CDR2: SGHTA and FQGTGA. The CDR3 runs to 15 residues. V lost 3 bases, J lost 3 bases, and 12 bases lay in between. CDR3 sequence: CASSFRREDNQPQHF. The CDR3, as DNA: TGTGCCAGCAGCTTTCGGCGGGAAGACAATCAGCCCCAGCATTTT.

The chain carries TRBV10-3 and TRBJ2-5; 7 nucleotides agree with TRBD2. CDR1 is ENHRY, CDR2 SYGVKD, per germline. CDR3 size: 13 residues. V shed 5 bases and J 2 bases; nucleotides not matched to a gene: 2. The CDR3 DNA reads TGTGCCATCAGTCCGGGGGGACAAGAGACCCAGTACTTC. It codes for CAISPGGQETQYF.